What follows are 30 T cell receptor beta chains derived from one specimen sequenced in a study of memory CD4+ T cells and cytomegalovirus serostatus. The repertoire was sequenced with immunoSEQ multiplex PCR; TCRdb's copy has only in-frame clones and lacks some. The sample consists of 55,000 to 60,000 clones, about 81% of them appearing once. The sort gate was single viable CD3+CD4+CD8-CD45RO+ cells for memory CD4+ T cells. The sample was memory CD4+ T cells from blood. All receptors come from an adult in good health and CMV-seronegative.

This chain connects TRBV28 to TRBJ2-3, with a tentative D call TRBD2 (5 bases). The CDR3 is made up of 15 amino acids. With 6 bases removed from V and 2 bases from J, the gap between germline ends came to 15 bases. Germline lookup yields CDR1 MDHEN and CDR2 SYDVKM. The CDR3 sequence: CASRDFGGYTDTQYF. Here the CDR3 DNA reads TGTGCCAGCAGGGACTTTGGCGGGTACACAGATACGCAGTATTTT. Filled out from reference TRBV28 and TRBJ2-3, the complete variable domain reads DVKVTQSSRYLVKRTGEKVFLECVQDMDHENMFWYRQDPGLGLRLIYFSYDVKMKEKGDIPEGYSVSREKKERFSLILESASTNQTSMYLCASRDFGGYTDTQYFGPGTRLTVL.

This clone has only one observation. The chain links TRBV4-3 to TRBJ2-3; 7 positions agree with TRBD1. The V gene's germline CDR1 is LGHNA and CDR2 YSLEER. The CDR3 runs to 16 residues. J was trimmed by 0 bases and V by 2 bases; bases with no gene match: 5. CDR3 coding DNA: TGCGCCAGCAGCCAACTAAGGACAGGAAGCACAGATACGCAGTATTTT. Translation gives CASSQLRTGSTDTQYF.

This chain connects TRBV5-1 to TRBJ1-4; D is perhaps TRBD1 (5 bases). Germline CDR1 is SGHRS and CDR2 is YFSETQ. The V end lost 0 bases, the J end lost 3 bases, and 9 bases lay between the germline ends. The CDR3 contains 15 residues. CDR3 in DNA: TGCGCCAGCAGCTTGGATTTAGGGGCTAATGAAAAACTGTTTTTT. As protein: CASSLDLGANEKLFF.

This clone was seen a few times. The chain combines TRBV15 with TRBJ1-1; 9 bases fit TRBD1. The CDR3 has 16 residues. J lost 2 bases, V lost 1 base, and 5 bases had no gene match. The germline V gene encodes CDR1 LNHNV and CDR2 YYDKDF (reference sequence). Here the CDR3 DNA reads TGTGCCACCAGCAGAGGTAACAGGGGGCGAAACACTGAAGCTTTCTTT. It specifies CATSRGNRGRNTEAFF.

The CDR3 region is CASSRRLADDEQYF. CDR3 DNA: TGTGCCAGCTCCCGTAGGCTAGCTGACGACGAGCAGTACTTC. This chain joins TRBV18 and TRBJ2-7; tentative D call: TRBD2 (5 bases). The germline CDR1 and CDR2 sequences are KGHSH and LQKENI. The CDR3 is 14 residues long. V lost 6 bases and J lost 5, with 17 bases in between.

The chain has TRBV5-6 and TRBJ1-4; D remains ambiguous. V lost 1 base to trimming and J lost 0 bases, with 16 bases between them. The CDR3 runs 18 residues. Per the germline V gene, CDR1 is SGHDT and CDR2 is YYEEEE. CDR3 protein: CASSLKLREGTTNEKLFF. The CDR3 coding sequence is TGTGCCAGCAGCTTGAAGTTGAGGGAGGGAACAACTAATGAAAAACTGTTTTTT.

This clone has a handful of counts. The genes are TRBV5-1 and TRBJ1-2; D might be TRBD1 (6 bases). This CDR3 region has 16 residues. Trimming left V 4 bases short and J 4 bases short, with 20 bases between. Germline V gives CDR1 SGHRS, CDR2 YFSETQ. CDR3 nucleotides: TGCGCCAGCAGCGGGGGAGGACAGCTTGAAGTCTATGGCTACACCTTC. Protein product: CASSGGGQLEVYGYTF.

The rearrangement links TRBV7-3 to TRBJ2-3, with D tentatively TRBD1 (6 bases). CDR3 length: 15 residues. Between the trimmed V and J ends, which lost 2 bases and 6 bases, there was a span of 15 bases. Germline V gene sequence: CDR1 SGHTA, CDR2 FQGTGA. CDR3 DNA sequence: TGTGCCAGCAGCTTATCGGCAGGGGCGGGCGATACGCAGTATTTT. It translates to CASSLSAGAGDTQYF.

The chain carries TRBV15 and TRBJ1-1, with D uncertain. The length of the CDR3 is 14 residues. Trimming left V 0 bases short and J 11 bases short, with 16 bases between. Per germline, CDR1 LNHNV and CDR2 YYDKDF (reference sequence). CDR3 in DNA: TGTGCCACCAGCAGAGATGTGGCGGGAGCTGGGGCTTTCTTT. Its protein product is CATSRDVAGAGAFF.

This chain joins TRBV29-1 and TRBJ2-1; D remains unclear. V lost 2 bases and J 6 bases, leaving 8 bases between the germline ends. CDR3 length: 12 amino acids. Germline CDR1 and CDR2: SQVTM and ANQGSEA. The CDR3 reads CSVESNSNEQFF. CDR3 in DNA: TGCAGCGTTGAAAGCAATAGCAATGAGCAGTTCTTC.

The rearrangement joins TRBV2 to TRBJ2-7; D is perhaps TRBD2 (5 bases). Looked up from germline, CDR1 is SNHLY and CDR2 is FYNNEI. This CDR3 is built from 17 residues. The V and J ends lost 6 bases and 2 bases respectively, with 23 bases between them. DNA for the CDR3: TGTGCCAGCAGGGACGAGCGGATAGTTTCCATTACCTACGAGCAGTACTTC. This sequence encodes CASRDERIVSITYEQYF.

CDR3: CASSLEAMRTDTQYF. CDR3 sequence (DNA): TGTGCCAGCAGCTTGGAGGCGATGCGCACAGATACGCAGTATTTT. This sequence joins TRBV5-5 and TRBJ2-3, with D unclear. CDR3 size: 15 residues. Germline V gives CDR1 SGHKS, CDR2 YYEKEE (reference sequence). The germline V and J ends were trimmed by 0 bases and 1 base, with 9 bases remaining between them.

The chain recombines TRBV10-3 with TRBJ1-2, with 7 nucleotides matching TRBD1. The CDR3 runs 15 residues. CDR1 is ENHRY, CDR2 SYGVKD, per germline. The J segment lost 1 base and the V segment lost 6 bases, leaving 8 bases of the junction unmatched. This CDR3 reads CAISEEQGGNYGYTF. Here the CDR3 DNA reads TGTGCCATCAGCGAGGAGCAGGGGGGTAACTATGGCTACACCTTC.

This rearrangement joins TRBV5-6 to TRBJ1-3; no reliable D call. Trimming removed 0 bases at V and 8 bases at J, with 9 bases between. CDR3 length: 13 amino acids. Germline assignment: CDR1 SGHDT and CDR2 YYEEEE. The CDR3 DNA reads TGTGCCAGCAGCTTGGCTCTGGTGGACACCATATATTTT. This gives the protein CASSLALVDTIYF.

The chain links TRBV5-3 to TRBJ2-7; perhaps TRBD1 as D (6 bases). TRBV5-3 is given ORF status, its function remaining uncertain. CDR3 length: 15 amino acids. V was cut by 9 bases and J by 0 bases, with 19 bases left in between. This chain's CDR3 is CATKRSRDTSYEQYF. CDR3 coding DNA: TGTGCCACTAAACGAAGCAGGGACACCTCCTACGAGCAGTACTTC.

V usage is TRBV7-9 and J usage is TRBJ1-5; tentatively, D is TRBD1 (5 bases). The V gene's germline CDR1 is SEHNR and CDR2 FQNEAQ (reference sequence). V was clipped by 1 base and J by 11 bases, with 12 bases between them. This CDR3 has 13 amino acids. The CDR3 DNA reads TGTGCCAGCAGCTTAGAAGGGGCGGGAGCCCAGCATTTT. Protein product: CASSLEGAGAQHF.

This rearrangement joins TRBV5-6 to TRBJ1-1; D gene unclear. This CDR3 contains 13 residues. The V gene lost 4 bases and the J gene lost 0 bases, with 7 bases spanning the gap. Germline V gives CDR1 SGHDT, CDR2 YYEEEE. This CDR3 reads CASSVTMNTEAFF. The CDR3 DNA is TGTGCCAGCAGCGTGACTATGAACACTGAAGCTTTCTTT.

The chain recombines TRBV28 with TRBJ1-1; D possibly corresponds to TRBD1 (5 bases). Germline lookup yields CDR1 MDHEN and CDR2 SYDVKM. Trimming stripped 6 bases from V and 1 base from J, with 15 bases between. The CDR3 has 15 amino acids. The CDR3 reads CASREEGRGNTEAFF. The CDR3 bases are TGTGCCAGCAGGGAGGAGGGGAGGGGGAACACTGAAGCTTTCTTT.

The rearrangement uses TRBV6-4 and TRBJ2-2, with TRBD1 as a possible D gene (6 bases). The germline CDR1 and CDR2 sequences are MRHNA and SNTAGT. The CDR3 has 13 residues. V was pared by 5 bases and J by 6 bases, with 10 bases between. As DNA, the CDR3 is TGTGCCAGCAGTCAACAGGGTCCCGGGGAGCTGTTTTTT. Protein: CASSQQGPGELFF.

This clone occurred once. CDR3 nucleotide sequence: TGTGCCAGCAGCCAAGGCTTCCATTACGGTTACAATGAGCAGTTCTTC. Its translation: CASSQGFHYGYNEQFF. This chain links TRBV14 with TRBJ2-1; D gene unclear. The CDR3 has 16 amino acids. Germline CDR1 SGHDN, CDR2 FVKESK. Trimming cost V 1 base and J 4 bases, with 14 bases left between them.

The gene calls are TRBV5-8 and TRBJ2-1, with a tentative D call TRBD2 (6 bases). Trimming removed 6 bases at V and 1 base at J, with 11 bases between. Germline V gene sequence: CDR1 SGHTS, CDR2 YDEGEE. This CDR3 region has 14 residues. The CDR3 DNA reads TGTGCCAGCAACCGCGGGGCTTCCTACAATGAGCAGTTCTTC. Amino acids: CASNRGASYNEQFF. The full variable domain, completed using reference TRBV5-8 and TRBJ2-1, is EAGVTQSPTHLIKTRGQQATLRCSPISGHTSVYWYQQALGLGLQFLLWYDEGEERNRGNFPPRFSGRQFPNYSSELNVNALELEDSALYLCASNRGASYNEQFFGPGTRLTVL.

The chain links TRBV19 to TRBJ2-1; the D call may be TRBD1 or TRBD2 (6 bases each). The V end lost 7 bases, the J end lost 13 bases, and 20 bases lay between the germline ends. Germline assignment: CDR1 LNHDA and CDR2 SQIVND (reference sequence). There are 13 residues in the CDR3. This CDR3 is CASKSTGALKQFF. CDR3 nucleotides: TGTGCCAGTAAAAGTACGGGGGCGCTAAAACAGTTCTTC.

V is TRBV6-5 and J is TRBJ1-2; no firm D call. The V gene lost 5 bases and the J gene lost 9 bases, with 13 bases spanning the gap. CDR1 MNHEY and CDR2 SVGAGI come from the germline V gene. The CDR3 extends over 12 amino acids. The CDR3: CASSPSGSSYTF. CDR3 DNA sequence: TGTGCCAGCAGTCCCTCAGGCAGCAGCTACACCTTC.

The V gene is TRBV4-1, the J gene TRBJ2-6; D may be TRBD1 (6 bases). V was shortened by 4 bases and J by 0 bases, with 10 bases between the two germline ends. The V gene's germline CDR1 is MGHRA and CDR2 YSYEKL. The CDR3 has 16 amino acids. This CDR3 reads CASSLQGFSGANVLTF. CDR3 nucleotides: TGCGCCAGCAGCCTACAGGGATTCTCTGGGGCCAACGTCCTGACTTTC.

CDR3: CASSFRYGYTF. DNA for the CDR3: TGTGCCAGCAGCTTCCGCTATGGCTACACCTTC. The V and J genes are TRBV11-2 and TRBJ1-2; the D is unclear. V was cut by 3 bases and J by 4 bases, with 3 bases left in between. The germline CDR1 and CDR2 sequences are SGHAT and FQNNGV. This CDR3 is built from 11 residues.

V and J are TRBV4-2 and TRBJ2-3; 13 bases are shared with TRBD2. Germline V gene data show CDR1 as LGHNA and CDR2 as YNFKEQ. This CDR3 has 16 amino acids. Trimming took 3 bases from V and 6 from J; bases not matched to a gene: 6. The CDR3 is CASSQGGLAGRDTQYF. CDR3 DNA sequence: TGTGCCAGCAGCCAGGGGGGACTAGCGGGGAGGGATACGCAGTATTTT.

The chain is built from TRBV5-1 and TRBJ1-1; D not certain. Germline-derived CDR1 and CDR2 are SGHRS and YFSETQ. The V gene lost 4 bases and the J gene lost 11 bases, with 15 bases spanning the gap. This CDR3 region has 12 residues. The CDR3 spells CASSEPGAGAFF. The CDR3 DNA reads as TGCGCCAGCAGCGAACCGGGAGCGGGGGCTTTCTTT. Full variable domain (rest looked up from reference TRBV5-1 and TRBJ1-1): KAGVTQTPRYLIKTRGQQVTLSCSPISGHRSVSWYQQTPGQGLQFLFEYFSETQRNKGNFPGRFSGRQFSNSRSEMNVSTLELGDSALYLCASSEPGAGAFFGQGTRLTVV.

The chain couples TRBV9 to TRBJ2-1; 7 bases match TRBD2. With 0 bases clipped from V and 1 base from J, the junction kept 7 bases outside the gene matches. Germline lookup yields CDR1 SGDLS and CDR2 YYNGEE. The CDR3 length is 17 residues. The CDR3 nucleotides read TGTGCCAGCAGCGTAGATGTCGGGAGGCTTTCCTACAATGAGCAGTTCTTC. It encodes CASSVDVGRLSYNEQFF.

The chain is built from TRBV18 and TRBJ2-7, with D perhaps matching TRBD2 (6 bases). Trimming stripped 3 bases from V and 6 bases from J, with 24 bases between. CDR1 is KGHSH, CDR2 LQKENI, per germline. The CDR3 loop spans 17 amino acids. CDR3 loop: CASSPKGSAGPKGEQYF. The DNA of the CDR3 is TGTGCCAGCTCACCTAAAGGATCTGCGGGACCGAAGGGCGAGCAGTACTTC. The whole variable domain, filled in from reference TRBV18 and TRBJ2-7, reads NAGVMQNPRHLVRRRGQEARLRCSPMKGHSHVYWYRQLPEEGLKFMVYLQKENIIDESGMPKERFSAEFPKEGPSILRIQQVVRGDSAAYFCASSPKGSAGPKGEQYFGPGTRLTVT.

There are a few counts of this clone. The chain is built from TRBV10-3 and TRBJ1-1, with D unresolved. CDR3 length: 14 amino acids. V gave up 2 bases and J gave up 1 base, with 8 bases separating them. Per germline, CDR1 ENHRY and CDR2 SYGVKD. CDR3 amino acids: CAISEKAQNTEAFF. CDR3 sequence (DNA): TGTGCCATCAGTGAGAAAGCGCAGAACACTGAAGCTTTCTTT.